Listed below are T cell receptor beta chains from one sample, sequenced in a study of cytomegalovirus exposure and HLA in healthy donors. The data were produced by immunoSEQ multiplex PCR, yet TCRdb's version contains in-frame clones alone and is incomplete. The sample consists of about 110,000 clones, around 85% of them appearing once. Sequences were obtained from PBMCs. The receptors shown here come from a man aged 55-75 years in good health and CMV-seronegative. The CDR3 runs from the conserved cysteine through the conserved F or W. Fields, in order: V gene, D gene, J gene, CDR3 DNA, CDR3 protein. D genes are given only for firm matches.

V gene: TRBV5-5; D gene: TRBD1; J gene: TRBJ2-2; CDR3 DNA: TGTGCCAGCAGACAGGGGGCTAACACCGGGGAGCTGTTTTTT; CDR3 protein: CASRQGANTGELFF
V gene: TRBV19; D gene: TRBD1; J gene: TRBJ2-7; CDR3 DNA: TGTGCCACCAGGGACAGGTTTACCTCCTACGAGCAGTACTTC; CDR3 protein: CATRDRFTSYEQYF
V gene: TRBV14; D gene: -; J gene: TRBJ2-1; CDR3 DNA: TGTGCCAGCAGCCAAGATTTGAGCGTCCTTGGCAATGAGCAGTTCTTC; CDR3 protein: CASSQDLSVLGNEQFF
V gene: TRBV2; D gene: -; J gene: TRBJ1-2; CDR3 DNA: TGTGCCAGCAAAGCTCAGGCGACCTATGGCTACACCTTC; CDR3 protein: CASKAQATYGYTF
V gene: TRBV19; D gene: -; J gene: TRBJ1-5; CDR3 DNA: TGTGCCAGTAGTATATTCTCGAGCGGCAATCAGCCCCAGCATTTT; CDR3 protein: CASSIFSSGNQPQHF
V gene: TRBV29-1; D gene: -; J gene: TRBJ1-5; CDR3 DNA: TGCAGCTTTGGGGACATCAATCAGCCCCAGCATTTT; CDR3 protein: CSFGDINQPQHF
V gene: TRBV6-5; D gene: -; J gene: TRBJ1-1; CDR3 DNA: TGTGCCAGCAGTCGCCCGGGGGGGAACACTGAAGCTTTCTTT; CDR3 protein: CASSRPGGNTEAFF
V gene: TRBV4-2; D gene: -; J gene: TRBJ2-2; CDR3 DNA: TGTGCCAGCAGCAGGCGGGACAGTAACACCGGGGAGCTGTTTTTT; CDR3 protein: CASSRRDSNTGELFF
V gene: TRBV6-5; D gene: TRBD2; J gene: TRBJ2-1; CDR3 DNA: TGTGCCAGCAGTTACCGGGGGGGCAATGAGCAGTTCTTC; CDR3 protein: CASSYRGGNEQFF
V gene: TRBV5-1; D gene: -; J gene: TRBJ1-3; CDR3 DNA: TGCGCCAGCAGCTTGGACGGGACTGCTGGAAACACCATATATTTT; CDR3 protein: CASSLDGTAGNTIYF
V gene: TRBV6-6; D gene: -; J gene: TRBJ2-1; CDR3 DNA: TGTGCCAGCAGTACCACCAGGGAATCCTACAATGAGCAGTTCTTC; CDR3 protein: CASSTTRESYNEQFF
V gene: TRBV7-2; D gene: -; J gene: TRBJ2-2; CDR3 DNA: TGTGCCAGCAGCTTAAACACCAACACCGGGGAGCTGTTTTTT; CDR3 protein: CASSLNTNTGELFF
V gene: TRBV18; D gene: -; J gene: TRBJ2-6; CDR3 DNA: TGTGCCAGCTCTCGACAGGAGCCGGGGGCCAACGTCCTGACTTTC; CDR3 protein: CASSRQEPGANVLTF
V gene: TRBV5-1; D gene: TRBD2; J gene: TRBJ2-5; CDR3 DNA: TGCGCCAGCATCCCCGGCGGGACTAGCGAGGAGACCCAGTACTTC; CDR3 protein: CASIPGGTSEETQYF
V gene: TRBV4-1; D gene: -; J gene: TRBJ2-3; CDR3 DNA: TGCGCCAGCAGCCAAGCAGGGAGGAGCACAGATACGCAGTATTTT; CDR3 protein: CASSQAGRSTDTQYF
V gene: TRBV6-5; D gene: TRBD1; J gene: TRBJ2-5; CDR3 DNA: TGTGCCAGCAGCCGGACAGGGAAAAAAGAGACCCAGTACTTC; CDR3 protein: CASSRTGKKETQYF
V gene: TRBV15; D gene: TRBD1; J gene: TRBJ2-1; CDR3 DNA: TGTGCCACCAGCAGAGATCAGGGGGAGCATGAGCAGTTCTTC; CDR3 protein: CATSRDQGEHEQFF
V gene: TRBV6-6; D gene: -; J gene: TRBJ2-7; CDR3 DNA: TGTGCCAGCAGCCTCGCGGGGGAGCAGTACTTC; CDR3 protein: CASSLAGEQYF
V gene: TRBV18; D gene: TRBD1; J gene: TRBJ1-1; CDR3 DNA: TGTGCCAGCTCAGAGGACAGGCGAAACACTGAAGCTTTCTTT; CDR3 protein: CASSEDRRNTEAFF
V gene: TRBV5-6; D gene: TRBD2; J gene: TRBJ2-1; CDR3 DNA: TGTGCCAGCAGCTACAGTGGACTAGCGGGGGTCAATGAGCAGTTCTTC; CDR3 protein: CASSYSGLAGVNEQFF
V gene: TRBV6-5; D gene: TRBD1; J gene: TRBJ2-7; CDR3 DNA: TGTGCCAGCGCCGGGGGACAGGGCCCCTACGAGCAGTACTTC; CDR3 protein: CASAGGQGPYEQYF
V gene: TRBV2; D gene: -; J gene: TRBJ2-4; CDR3 DNA: TGTGCCAGCAGTGAGGACTGGCTAGCCAAAAACATTCAGTACTTC; CDR3 protein: CASSEDWLAKNIQYF
V gene: TRBV4-2; D gene: TRBD2; J gene: TRBJ2-3; CDR3 DNA: TGTGCCAGCAGCCAAGCGAAGTTAGCGGGGGGGCGGTATACGCAGTATTTT; CDR3 protein: CASSQAKLAGGRYTQYF
V gene: TRBV18; D gene: -; J gene: TRBJ1-5; CDR3 DNA: TGTGCCAGCTCAGTTCAGAGCAATCAGCCCCAGCATTTT; CDR3 protein: CASSVQSNQPQHF
V gene: TRBV7-9; D gene: -; J gene: TRBJ2-1; CDR3 DNA: TGTGCCAGCAGCTTAGTTCGGGGAACCGCTTCCTACAATGAGCAGTTCTTC; CDR3 protein: CASSLVRGTASYNEQFF
V gene: TRBV4-1; D gene: TRBD2; J gene: TRBJ2-1; CDR3 DNA: TGCGCCAGCAGCCAAGGACCGGGACTAGTTTCGAATGAGCAGTTCTTC; CDR3 protein: CASSQGPGLVSNEQFF
V gene: TRBV5-1; D gene: -; J gene: TRBJ1-1; CDR3 DNA: TGCGCCAGCAGCTTCAGGGTTTTAGGGGTGGGCACTGAAGCTTTCTTT; CDR3 protein: CASSFRVLGVGTEAFF